A selection of T cell receptor beta chains follows, all from one sample in a study of shared T cell receptors in the human thymus. Generated by immunoSEQ multiplex PCR, the TCRdb table keeps only in-frame clones and is missing some. The table has approximately 730,000 clones, approximately 83% seen once. The same sample was also studied in work on human thymus T cells.

Sequenced sample: thymocytes. These receptors all come from a girl under two years old with a congenital heart defect. Each CDR3 is given with its conserved first and last residue. A D gene is named only where the DNA matches it firmly. Clone size is not always given. Where it is, it says once, few, many or a class for expanded clones.

TRBJ1-5	NA	NA	TRBV19	CASSIRKADKLTNQPQHF	TGTGCCAGTAGTATTCGAAAGGCAGATAAACTAACGAATCAGCCCCAGCATTTT
TRBJ1-1	NA	NA	TRBV5-1	CASSLDKTPMNTEAFF	TGCGCCAGCAGCTTGGACAAGACACCAATGAACACTGAAGCTTTCTTT
TRBJ2-1	NA	NA	TRBV5-6	CASSLDRRLNNEQFF	TGTGCCAGCAGCCTAGACAGGAGACTAAACAATGAGCAGTTCTTC
TRBJ2-7	once	NA	TRBV6-1	CASSRGVSYEQYF	TGTGCCAGCAGTCGCGGGGTCTCCTACGAGCAGTACTTC
TRBJ1-1	few	NA	TRBV7-6	CASSLGNWEGNTEAFF	TGTGCCAGCAGCTTAGGGAATTGGGAGGGCAACACTGAAGCTTTCTTT
TRBJ1-2	NA	TRBD1	TRBV6-1	CAGTGPRPGYTF	TGTGCCGGGACAGGACCTCGCCCTGGCTACACCTTC
TRBJ2-1	few	TRBD1	TRBV7-9	CASSLDRGRAYNEQFF	TGTGCCAGCAGCTTGGACAGGGGACGGGCATACAATGAGCAGTTCTTC
TRBJ1-5	NA	NA	TRBV4-3	CASSQEGRRGRNQPQHF	TGCGCCAGCAGCCAAGAAGGAAGGAGGGGCCGGAATCAGCCCCAGCATTTT
TRBJ2-7	once	TRBD1	TRBV14	CASSQGQGEQGSCEQYF	TGTGCCAGCAGCCAAGGTCAGGGGGAACAGGGTTCGTGCGAGCAGTACTTC
TRBJ2-5	NA	TRBD2	TRBV4-1	CASSRGLAGGPFIETQYF	TGCGCCAGCAGCCGGGGACTAGCGGGGGGGCCGTTTATAGAGACCCAGTACTTC
TRBJ2-3	NA	NA	TRBV14	CASSQVQGERTDTQYF	TGTGCCAGCAGCCAAGTACAGGGAGAACGCACAGATACGCAGTATTTT
TRBJ1-6	NA	TRBD1	TRBV5-1	CASSRRAIDRGSSPLHF	TGCGCCAGCAGCCGTCGAGCCATCGACAGGGGAAGTTCACCCCTCCACTTT
TRBJ2-5	NA	NA	TRBV7-8	CASRSTQPEQETQYF	TGTGCCAGCAGATCGACACAGCCTGAACAAGAGACCCAGTACTTC
TRBJ2-7	NA	TRBD1	TRBV14	CASSRLVKGALDYEQYF	TGTGCCAGCAGCCGTTTAGTCAAGGGGGCTCTGGACTACGAGCAGTACTTC
TRBJ1-4	NA	TRBD1	TRBV30	CAWTDRERDEKLFF	TGTGCCTGGACAGACAGGGAAAGGGATGAAAAACTGTTTTTT
TRBJ1-2	NA	TRBD1	TRBV2	CASRGGQGRIRDYGYTF	TGTGCCAGCAGGGGCGGACAGGGACGAATTAGGGACTATGGCTACACCTTC
TRBJ1-4	NA	NA	TRBV4-3	CASSQRDGHNEKLFF	TGCGCCAGCAGCCAAAGAGACGGACATAATGAAAAACTGTTTTTT
TRBJ2-4	NA	NA	TRBV12-5	CASGLVRQGGYIQYF	TGTGCTAGTGGTTTGGTACGGCAGGGGGGATACATTCAGTACTTC
TRBJ2-1	NA	NA	TRBV10-3	CAISAAGHNEQFF	TGTGCCATCAGTGCGGCAGGGCACAATGAGCAGTTCTTC
TRBJ1-3	NA	NA	TRBV10-3	CAISKDISAGNTIYF	TGTGCCATCAGTAAAGATATTTCGGCTGGAAACACCATATATTTT
TRBJ2-7	NA	TRBD1	TRBV27	CASSLSLGQRGFYEQYF	TGTGCCAGCAGTTTATCCTTGGGACAGAGAGGTTTCTACGAGCAGTACTTC
TRBJ1-6	NA	NA	TRBV12-2	CASRRPEYNSPLHF	TGTGCAAGTCGCCGTCCGGAGTATAATTCACCCCTCCACTTT
TRBJ1-3	once	TRBD1	TRBV28	CASSLRGETGSGNTIYF	TGTGCCAGCAGTTTACGCGGCGAGACAGGGTCTGGAAACACCATATATTTT
TRBJ1-3	NA	TRBD1	TRBV7-8	CASSIGVWTGGNTIYF	TGTGCCAGCAGTATAGGGGTCTGGACAGGAGGAAACACCATATATTTT
TRBJ2-5	NA	NA	TRBV28	CASSRPQDETQYF	TGTGCCAGCAGTAGACCCCAGGATGAGACCCAGTACTTC
TRBJ2-2	NA	TRBD1	TRBV6-5	CASSIQGVVVGELFF	TGTGCCAGCAGCATACAGGGGGTTGTGGTCGGGGAGCTGTTTTTT
TRBJ2-5	NA	TRBD1	TRBV18	CASSPPGQGRETQYF	TGTGCCAGCTCACCACCGGGACAGGGGCGAGAGACCCAGTACTTC
TRBJ1-1	NA	NA	TRBV18	CASSPRGGGGMNTEAFF	TGTGCCAGCTCACCTCGGGGGGGCGGTGGGATGAACACTGAAGCTTTCTTT
TRBJ2-3	few	TRBD2	TRBV10-3	CAISEGERGVNTDTQYF	TGTGCCATCAGTGAAGGAGAGCGGGGTGTCAACACAGATACGCAGTATTTT
TRBJ2-7	NA	TRBD1	TRBV5-6	CASRPDRGLTYEQYF	TGTGCCAGCAGGCCGGACAGGGGCCTGACCTACGAGCAGTACTTC
TRBJ2-7	once	TRBD1	TRBV5-6	CASSLERQGPYEQYF	TGTGCCAGCAGCTTGGAAAGACAGGGACCCTACGAGCAGTACTTC
TRBJ2-3	NA	NA	TRBV6-6	CASGLGSPAAADTQYF	TGTGCCAGCGGTTTGGGCAGCCCGGCCGCCGCAGATACGCAGTATTTT
TRBJ2-1	few	NA	TRBV4-1	CASSQVEFGQDEQFF	TGCGCCAGCAGCCAAGTCGAGTTTGGGCAGGATGAGCAGTTCTTC
TRBJ1-1	NA	NA	TRBV18	CASSPVPNTELNTEAFF	TGTGCCAGCTCACCGGTCCCCAACACAGAGTTGAACACTGAAGCTTTCTTT
TRBJ2-7	NA	NA	TRBV7-4	CASSLSWASPPWEQYF	TGTGCCAGCAGCTTATCGTGGGCCTCACCCCCGTGGGAGCAGTACTTC
TRBJ1-2	NA	NA	TRBV19	CASKGASNYGYTF	TGTGCCAGTAAGGGAGCATCTAACTATGGCTACACCTTC
TRBJ2-5	NA	TRBD1	TRBV29-1	CSVRGTGASGETQYF	TGCAGCGTCCGTGGGACAGGGGCATCCGGAGAGACCCAGTACTTC
TRBJ1-2	NA	TRBD1	TRBV12-5	CASGLWQDRINYGYTF	TGTGCTAGTGGTTTGTGGCAGGACAGGATTAACTATGGCTACACCTTC